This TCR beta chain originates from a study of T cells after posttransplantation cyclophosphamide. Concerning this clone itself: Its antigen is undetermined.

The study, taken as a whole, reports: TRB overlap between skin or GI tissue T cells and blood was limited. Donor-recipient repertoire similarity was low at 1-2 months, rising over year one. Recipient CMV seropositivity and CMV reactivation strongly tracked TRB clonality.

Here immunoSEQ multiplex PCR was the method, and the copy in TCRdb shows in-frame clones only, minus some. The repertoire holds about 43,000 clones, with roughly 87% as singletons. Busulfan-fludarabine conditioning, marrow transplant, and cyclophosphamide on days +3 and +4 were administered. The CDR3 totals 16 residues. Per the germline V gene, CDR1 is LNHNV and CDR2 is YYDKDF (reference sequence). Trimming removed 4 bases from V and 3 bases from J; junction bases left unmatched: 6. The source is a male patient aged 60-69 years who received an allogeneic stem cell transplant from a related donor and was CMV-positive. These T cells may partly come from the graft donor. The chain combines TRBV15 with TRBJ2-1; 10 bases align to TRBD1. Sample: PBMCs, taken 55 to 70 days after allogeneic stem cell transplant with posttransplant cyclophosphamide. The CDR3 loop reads CATSIQTGGFYNEQFF. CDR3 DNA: TGTGCCACCAGCATACAGACAGGGGGCTTCTACAATGAGCAGTTCTTC.